These T cell receptor beta chains were read from a single sample in a study of blood T cell repertoires in COVID-19. This table comes from immunoSEQ multiplex PCR, and its TCRdb copy is limited to in-frame clones, with some not included. The sample lists 65,000 to 75,000 clones, approximately 80% occurring once. Sequencing used peripheral blood. These receptors were obtained from an older man with acute or convalescent COVID-19. Each CDR3 is given with its conserved first and last residue. The D gene is left open where the match is weak. Expanded clones are given a class, and other clones once, few, many or no size at all.

J: TRBJ2-7
D: NA
V: TRBV18
size: NA
CDR3: CASSPQRYEQYF
DNA: TGTGCCAGCTCGCCTCAGAGGTACGAGCAGTACTTC

J: TRBJ1-2
D: NA
V: TRBV13
size: once
CDR3: CASSLGIIRGNYGYTF
DNA: TGTGCCAGCAGCTTAGGTATAATTCGGGGGAACTATGGCTACACCTTC

J: TRBJ2-7
D: NA
V: TRBV6-5
size: once
CDR3: CASGRDTIYEQYF
DNA: TGTGCCAGCGGTCGGGACACCATCTACGAGCAGTACTTC

J: TRBJ1-3
D: NA
V: TRBV14
size: NA
CDR3: CASSQDYRPSSGNTIYF
DNA: TGTGCCAGCAGCCAAGATTACAGGCCAAGCTCTGGAAACACCATATATTTT

J: TRBJ1-2
D: NA
V: TRBV6-2/TRBV6-3
size: NA
CDR3: CASSWELGYTF
DNA: TGTGCCAGCAGTTGGGAGCTTGGCTACACCTTC

J: TRBJ1-5
D: NA
V: TRBV19
size: NA
CDR3: CASSIGGNNQPQHF
DNA: TGTGCCAGTAGTATCGGGGGAAACAATCAGCCCCAGCATTTT

J: TRBJ2-4
D: NA
V: TRBV5-5
size: NA
CDR3: CASSYNRQLAKNIQYF
DNA: TGTGCCAGCAGCTACAATAGACAGCTAGCCAAAAACATTCAGTACTTC

J: TRBJ2-1
D: TRBD2
V: TRBV7-3
size: few
CDR3: CASSTIGGSGEGEQFF
DNA: TGTGCCAGTAGTACTATTGGGGGTAGCGGGGAGGGCGAGCAGTTCTTC

J: TRBJ1-3
D: NA
V: TRBV7-9
size: NA
CDR3: CASSSRGGTGNTIYF
DNA: TGTGCCAGCAGCTCAAGAGGAGGCACTGGAAACACCATATATTTT

J: TRBJ2-2
D: TRBD1
V: TRBV5-6
size: NA
CDR3: CASTPDRPDTGELFF
DNA: TGTGCCAGCACCCCGGACAGGCCAGACACCGGGGAGCTGTTTTTT

J: TRBJ2-7
D: TRBD1
V: TRBV30
size: NA
CDR3: CAWGQGGAYEQYF
DNA: TGTGCCTGGGGACAGGGGGGAGCCTACGAGCAGTACTTC

J: TRBJ1-3
D: TRBD1
V: TRBV5-5
size: few
CDR3: CASSLGQGSSGNTIYF
DNA: TGTGCCAGCAGCTTGGGACAGGGGAGCTCTGGAAACACCATATATTTT

J: TRBJ1-2
D: NA
V: TRBV7-9
size: NA
CDR3: CASSLAAGDYGYTF
DNA: TGTGCCAGCAGCTTAGCGGCAGGGGACTATGGCTACACCTTC

J: TRBJ1-6
D: TRBD1
V: TRBV10-2
size: NA
CDR3: CASSEGTGGITYNSPLHF
DNA: TGCGCCAGCAGTGAAGGGACAGGGGGTATTACCTATAATTCACCCCTCCACTTT

J: TRBJ2-2
D: TRBD1
V: TRBV6-5
size: NA
CDR3: CASSVDRDTGELFF
DNA: TGTGCCAGCAGCGTTGACAGGGACACCGGGGAGCTGTTTTTT

J: TRBJ2-7
D: NA
V: TRBV6-1
size: once
CDR3: CASSEHIGRTSYEQYF
DNA: TGTGCCAGCAGTGAACATATAGGGCGGACTTCCTACGAGCAGTACTTC

J: TRBJ2-5
D: TRBD1
V: TRBV7-2
size: NA
CDR3: CASSKLGQGVVETQYF
DNA: TGTGCCAGCAGCAAGTTAGGACAGGGGGTGGTAGAGACCCAGTACTTC

J: TRBJ1-5
D: NA
V: TRBV6-2/TRBV6-3
size: NA
CDR3: CASSYDFQGNQPQHF
DNA: TGTGCCAGCAGTTACGATTTTCAGGGGAATCAGCCCCAGCATTTT

J: TRBJ1-5
D: NA
V: TRBV19
size: NA
CDR3: CASSATGDQPQHF
DNA: TGTGCCAGTAGCGCTACGGGGGATCAGCCCCAGCATTTT

J: TRBJ2-2
D: NA
V: TRBV3-1/TRBV3-2
size: NA
CDR3: CASSQGIRVVGELFF
DNA: TGTGCCAGCAGCCAAGGTATCAGGGTCGTCGGGGAGCTGTTTTTT

J: TRBJ2-2
D: TRBD2
V: TRBV11-2
size: few
CDR3: CASSLESLAGVPGELFF
DNA: TGTGCCAGCAGCTTAGAGTCTTTAGCGGGAGTTCCCGGGGAGCTGTTTTTT

J: TRBJ2-5
D: TRBD2
V: TRBV15
size: NA
CDR3: CATSSRLAARETQYF
DNA: TGTGCCACCAGCAGTCGACTAGCCGCCCGAGAGACCCAGTACTTC

J: TRBJ2-2
D: NA
V: TRBV19
size: NA
CDR3: CASSTTGGGELFF
DNA: TGTGCCAGTAGTACAACAGGTGGCGGGGAGCTGTTTTTT

J: TRBJ1-2
D: NA
V: TRBV4-3
size: NA
CDR3: CASSQVGDPNYGYTF
DNA: TGCGCCAGCAGCCAAGTAGGGGATCCTAACTATGGCTACACCTTC

J: TRBJ1-2
D: NA
V: TRBV6-5
size: NA
CDR3: CASSYGRGVSGYTF
DNA: TGTGCCAGCAGTTACGGCAGGGGAGTGAGTGGCTACACCTTC

J: TRBJ2-2
D: TRBD1
V: TRBV5-1
size: NA
CDR3: CASSLLGDRVVTGELFF
DNA: TGCGCCAGCAGCTTGTTGGGCGACAGGGTAGTAACCGGGGAGCTGTTTTTT

J: TRBJ2-7
D: TRBD2
V: TRBV28
size: NA
CDR3: CASTLGSGGYEQYF
DNA: TGTGCCAGCACCTTGGGTAGCGGGGGCTACGAGCAGTACTTC

J: TRBJ2-5
D: NA
V: TRBV11-1
size: NA
CDR3: CASSLGREETQYF
DNA: TGTGCCAGCAGCTTAGGGCGGGAAGAGACCCAGTACTTC

J: TRBJ2-5
D: TRBD2
V: TRBV5-1
size: NA
CDR3: CASSPGLAGGPPKTQYF
DNA: TGCGCCAGCAGCCCTGGACTAGCGGGAGGGCCGCCGAAGACCCAGTACTTC

J: TRBJ1-6
D: NA
V: TRBV3-1/TRBV3-2
size: NA
CDR3: CASSFRRDSHNSPLHF
DNA: TGTGCCAGCAGCTTCCGACGGGACTCCCATAATTCACCCCTCCACTTT

J: TRBJ1-4
D: NA
V: TRBV5-5
size: NA
CDR3: CASSFENEKLFF
DNA: TGTGCCAGCAGCTTTGAGAATGAAAAACTGTTTTTT

J: TRBJ2-3
D: TRBD2
V: TRBV14
size: NA
CDR3: CASSRTSGNGGTQYF
DNA: TGTGCCAGCAGTCGTACTAGCGGGAATGGAGGTACGCAGTATTTT

J: TRBJ2-7
D: NA
V: TRBV1
size: once
CDR3: CTSSPLGVPYEQYF
DNA: TGCACCAGCAGCCCCCTAGGGGTTCCCTACGAGCAGTACTTC

J: TRBJ2-2
D: NA
V: TRBV12-2
size: NA
CDR3: CASRSPNSGVGELFF
DNA: TGTGCAAGTCGCTCCCCGAATAGCGGGGTCGGGGAGCTGTTTTTT

J: TRBJ2-7
D: TRBD2
V: TRBV5-4
size: NA
CDR3: CASSTVAGGLYEQYF
DNA: TGTGCCAGCAGCACGGTAGCGGGAGGGCTGTACGAGCAGTACTTC

J: TRBJ2-3
D: NA
V: TRBV6-2/TRBV6-3
size: once
CDR3: CASSYYGGDTQYF
DNA: TGTGCCAGCAGTTATTACGGGGGAGATACGCAGTATTTT

J: TRBJ2-7
D: TRBD2
V: TRBV18
size: once
CDR3: CASSPRLGEREALSYEQYF
DNA: TGTGCCAGCTCACCCAGGTTGGGGGAGCGGGAGGCCCTCTCCTACGAGCAGTACTTC

J: TRBJ1-5
D: NA
V: TRBV19
size: NA
CDR3: CASSIPAGRTHQPQHF
DNA: TGTGCCAGTAGTATCCCCGCGGGCAGGACCCATCAGCCCCAGCATTTT

J: TRBJ2-7
D: NA
V: TRBV13
size: NA
CDR3: CASSLVREQYF
DNA: TGTGCCAGCAGCTTAGTCCGCGAGCAGTACTTC

J: TRBJ2-1
D: NA
V: TRBV3-1/TRBV3-2
size: NA
CDR3: CASSQRENNEQFF
DNA: TGTGCCAGCAGCCAGAGGGAAAACAATGAGCAGTTCTTC

J: TRBJ1-5
D: TRBD1
V: TRBV28
size: NA
CDR3: CASSQAGGNNQPQHF
DNA: TGTGCCAGCAGTCAGGCAGGGGGCAACAATCAGCCCCAGCATTTT

J: TRBJ1-1
D: NA
V: TRBV9
size: once
CDR3: CASSVEGSPTEAFF
DNA: TGTGCCAGCAGCGTGGAGGGGTCCCCTACTGAAGCTTTCTTT

J: TRBJ1-2
D: NA
V: TRBV28
size: NA
CDR3: CASSLSAYGYTF
DNA: TGTGCCAGCAGTTTATCCGCGTATGGCTACACCTTC

J: TRBJ1-1
D: NA
V: TRBV28
size: NA
CDR3: CASIPLGDYVDTEAFF
DNA: TGTGCCAGCATTCCCCTGGGGGACTATGTCGACACTGAAGCTTTCTTT

J: TRBJ1-5
D: NA
V: TRBV19
size: NA
CDR3: CASSIFAGRYSNQPQHF
DNA: TGTGCCAGTAGTATATTTGCAGGTCGATATAGCAATCAGCCCCAGCATTTT

J: TRBJ1-5
D: NA
V: TRBV28
size: few
CDR3: CASSYKAGGSQPQHF
DNA: TGTGCCAGCAGCTACAAAGCGGGCGGCAGTCAGCCCCAGCATTTT

J: TRBJ2-7
D: NA
V: TRBV19
size: NA
CDR3: CASRPGQGVWEQYF
DNA: TGTGCCAGTAGGCCGGGACAAGGGGTCTGGGAGCAGTACTTC

J: TRBJ1-1
D: TRBD1
V: TRBV2
size: NA
CDR3: CASSEGQPLNTEAFF
DNA: TGTGCCAGCAGTGAGGGACAGCCATTGAACACTGAAGCTTTCTTT

J: TRBJ2-3
D: TRBD2
V: TRBV5-5
size: NA
CDR3: CASSTGLANTDTQYF
DNA: TGTGCCAGCAGCACGGGACTAGCGAACACAGATACGCAGTATTTT

J: TRBJ1-2
D: TRBD1
V: TRBV5-1
size: NA
CDR3: CASSLTPGQVYGYTF
DNA: TGCGCCAGCAGCTTGACGCCGGGACAGGTCTATGGCTACACCTTC

J: TRBJ1-2
D: TRBD1
V: TRBV7-2
size: NA
CDR3: CASSLGGTGNGYTF
DNA: TGTGCCAGCAGCTTAGGGGGGACAGGGAATGGCTACACCTTC

J: TRBJ2-1
D: TRBD2
V: TRBV6-2/TRBV6-3
size: NA
CDR3: CASSPRSSGRSDNEQFF
DNA: TGTGCCAGCAGTCCACGTTCTAGCGGGAGATCCGACAATGAGCAGTTCTTC

J: TRBJ1-2
D: NA
V: TRBV30
size: NA
CDR3: CAWTGGNYGYTF
DNA: TGTGCCTGGACGGGGGGTAACTATGGCTACACCTTC